In its sample, the clone carrying this T cell receptor beta chain was seen many times. Its specificity is not known. Germline CDR1 reads MNHNS; CDR2 reads SASEGT. This CDR3 is 12 amino acids long. V lost 11 bases and J 5 bases, leaving 12 bases between the germline ends. The data are from a study of identical twins. TCRdb fed the 5' RACE reads into MiXCR, producing one record per CDR3 protein. The sample has nearly 650,000 distinct CDR3 sequences; around 7.5% are singletons. Broader study findings: Out-of-frame sharing of TCR alpha in monozygotic twins was underestimated by models. Invariant T cells like MAIT and iNKT could partly confound the zero-insertion analyses.

The data also belong to a second study, concerning yellow fever vaccine responses in identical twins.

The sequencing sample was made of PBMCs. This TCR derives from a woman aged 18-29 years in good health. V gene TRBV6-1 combines with J gene TRBJ1-4, with D perhaps matching TRBD1 (5 bases). This CDR3 reads CAGGGQNEKLFF. The CDR3 DNA reads as TGTGCCGGGGGAGGGCAGAATGAAAAACTGTTTTTT.